The 21 T cell receptor beta chains below all came from one sample that was sequenced in a study of beta chain features in type 1 diabetes. Expressed TCRB transcripts were sequenced after all isolated RNA was converted to cDNA. TCRdb's copy holds only in-frame clones and misses some; the assay was immunoSEQ multiplex PCR. This table has over 500,000 clones, around a sixth appearing once. The sample comprised naive CD4+ T cells from blood. The receptors here all came from a man aged 18 to 35 in good health.

In this sample, this clone turned up a few times. The chain carries TRBV28 and TRBJ1-2; TRBD1 matches 8 bases. Germline V gives CDR1 MDHEN, CDR2 SYDVKM. This CDR3 contains 12 residues. Trimming took 3 bases from V and 8 from J; bases not matched to a gene: 2. The CDR3, as DNA: TGTGCCAGCAGTTTCAGGGGGCGAGGCTACACCTTC. As protein: CASSFRGRGYTF.

This chain connects TRBV2 to TRBJ1-3; D gene unclear. V was trimmed by 2 bases and J by 2 bases, leaving 7 bases between them. CDR3 length: 14 residues. Germline CDR1 and CDR2: SNHLY and FYNNEI. The CDR3 DNA sequence: TGTGCCAGCAGTGAACAAAGGGCTGGAAACACCATATATTTT. Protein: CASSEQRAGNTIYF. The complete variable domain, with remaining parts taken from reference TRBV2 and TRBJ1-3, reads EPEVTQTPSHQVTQMGQEVILRCVPISNHLYFYWYRQILGQKVEFLVSFYNNEISEKSEIFDDQFSVERPDGSNFTLKIRSTKLEDSAMYFCASSEQRAGNTIYFGEGSWLTVV.

This clone appeared a few times. This chain joins TRBV23-1 and TRBJ2-1; TRBD1 is a possible D gene (5 bases). TRBV23-1 is noted as an ORF with a role that remains uncertain. V was pared by 0 bases and J by 0 bases, with 15 bases between. CDR3 length: 18 residues. CDR3 region: CASSQSPQDPSSYNEQFF. CDR3 nucleotide sequence: TGCGCCAGCAGTCAATCGCCACAGGACCCTAGCTCCTACAATGAGCAGTTCTTC.

This clone was observed a few times. The same CDR3 is also encoded by other DNA sequences in this sample. The chain uses TRBV6-5 and TRBJ2-1; no clear D. The CDR3 spans 11 residues. Germline assignment: CDR1 MNHEY and CDR2 SVGAGI. V dropped 6 bases and J dropped 8 bases, with 8 bases sitting between them. In DNA, the CDR3 is TGTGCCAGCAGCCGCCGGGATGAGCAGTTCTTC. Translation: CASSRRDEQFF.

This clone was counted a few times. The same CDR3 also results from other DNA sequences found in this sample. V usage is TRBV7-3 and J usage is TRBJ2-3; D is uncertain. The germline V gene has CDR1 SGHTA and CDR2 FQGTGA. The CDR3 contains 13 residues. The V gene lost 4 bases and the J gene lost 3 bases, with 8 bases spanning the gap. The CDR3 DNA reads TGTGCCAGCAGCTCCGGGCGGACAGATACGCAGTATTTT. Its protein is CASSSGRTDTQYF.

Concerning this clone: This specimen includes other DNA sequences encoding the same CDR3. The chain carries TRBV7-2 and TRBJ1-1, with a tentative D call TRBD1 (6 bases). CDR1 is SGHTA and CDR2 is FQGNSA in the germline V gene. The germline V and J ends were trimmed by 5 bases and 0 bases, with 7 bases remaining between them. The CDR3 runs 13 residues. Written as DNA, the CDR3 is TGTGCCAGCAGCCGACAGGTGAACACTGAAGCTTTCTTT. It translates to CASSRQVNTEAFF.

CDR3 in amino acids: CASSKVQGNTDTQYF. CDR3 coding DNA: TGCGCCAGCAGCAAAGTACAGGGGAACACAGATACGCAGTATTTT. The chain couples TRBV5-1 to TRBJ2-3; 7 nucleotides agree with TRBD1. The V gene end was trimmed by 4 bases and the J gene end by 2 bases; junction bases not matched to a gene: 7. Germline V lookup: CDR1 SGHRS, CDR2 YFSETQ. The CDR3 length is 15 residues. The full variable domain, with the rest looked up from reference TRBV5-1 and TRBJ2-3, is KAGVTQTPRYLIKTRGQQVTLSCSPISGHRSVSWYQQTPGQGLQFLFEYFSETQRNKGNFPGRFSGRQFSNSRSEMNVSTLELGDSALYLCASSKVQGNTDTQYFGPGTRLTVL.

This clone has a handful of counts. This sequence joins TRBV14 and TRBJ2-2, with D possibly being TRBD2 (6 bases). V was pared by 3 bases and J by 3 bases, with 14 bases between. Germline CDR1 is SGHDN and CDR2 is FVKESK. This CDR3 has 16 residues. The CDR3 sequence is CASSQRGTLHTGELFF. DNA for the CDR3: TGTGCCAGCAGCCAGCGGGGCACACTCCACACCGGGGAGCTGTTTTTT. The variable domain in full, completed from reference TRBV14 and TRBJ2-2, reads EAGVTQFPSHSVIEKGQTVTLRCDPISGHDNLYWYRRVMGKEIKFLLHFVKESKQDESGMPNNRFLAERTGGTYSTLKVQPAELEDSGVYFCASSQRGTLHTGELFFGEGSRLTVL.

This chain joins TRBV5-1 and TRBJ2-1; 11 bases align to TRBD2. Germline-derived CDR1 and CDR2 are SGHRS and YFSETQ. The V segment lost 4 bases and the J segment 2 bases; nucleotides outside the gene matches: 5. The CDR3 consists of 16 residues. CDR3 coding DNA: TGCGCCAGCAGCCCGCCACTAGCGGGAGCCTACAATGAGCAGTTCTTC. Protein sequence: CASSPPLAGAYNEQFF.

The chain is built from TRBV7-2 and TRBJ1-5; unclear D gene. V dropped 6 bases and J dropped 0 bases, with 6 bases sitting between them. Germline V CDR1 and CDR2: SGHTA, FQGNSA. This CDR3 region has 13 residues. The CDR3 DNA reads as TGTGCCAGCAGTCCGTATAGCAATCAGCCCCAGCATTTT. The encoded protein is CASSPYSNQPQHF.

V gene TRBV7-9 combines with J gene TRBJ2-5; 8 positions match TRBD1. Germline loops: CDR1 SEHNR, CDR2 FQNEAQ (reference sequence). The CDR3 contains 14 residues. The V gene end was trimmed by 2 bases and the J gene end by 5 bases; junction bases not matched to a gene: 4. The CDR3 DNA reads as TGTGCCAGCAGCTTACAGGGGGCGCGGGAGACCCAGTACTTC. It translates to CASSLQGARETQYF.

This clone was seen a handful of times. This chain connects TRBV29-1 to TRBJ1-1; no reliable D call. Per the germline V gene, CDR1 is SQVTM and CDR2 is ANQGSEA. Between the trimmed V and J ends, which lost 0 bases and 1 base, there was a span of 12 bases. CDR3 length: 15 residues. The CDR3 here is CSVEDRRGGNTEAFF. The CDR3 DNA follows: TGCAGCGTTGAAGATCGTCGGGGTGGGAACACTGAAGCTTTCTTT.

The J gene is TRBJ2-7, the V gene TRBV6-5, with 10 bases identical to TRBD1. V gave up 6 bases and J gave up 6 bases; unmatched junction bases: 8. The length of the CDR3 is 14 residues. Germline CDR1 and CDR2: MNHEY and SVGAGI. The DNA for the CDR3 is TGTGCCAGCAGGCGGGACAGGGGTTTCGCCGAGCAGTACTTC. This gives the protein CASRRDRGFAEQYF.

The count of this clone is one. The rearrangement joins TRBV28 to TRBJ1-1; D unresolved. Trimming took off 6 bases at V and 5 bases at J, with 13 bases between the two ends. CDR3 length: 13 amino acids. From germline, CDR1 is MDHEN and CDR2 SYDVKM. Written as DNA, the CDR3 is TGTGCCAGCAGACCCGGGGATAGGACTGAAGCTTTCTTT. As protein: CASRPGDRTEAFF.

J is TRBJ1-1 and V is TRBV5-1, with unresolved D. The CDR3 runs 15 residues. Germline CDR1 SGHRS, CDR2 YFSETQ. V shed 0 bases and J shed 2 bases, with 11 bases lying between them. The CDR3 sequence: CASSLGPGTNTEAFF. CDR3 sequence (DNA): TGCGCCAGCAGCTTGGGACCGGGTACCAACACTGAAGCTTTCTTT.

This clone has a handful of counts. The chain has TRBV7-2 and TRBJ1-5, with 8 positions matching TRBD1. CDR3 size: 14 residues. The junction had 4 bases not matched to a gene; V was cut back by 4 bases and J by 5 bases. CDR1 is SGHTA, CDR2 FQGNSA, per germline. The CDR3, as DNA: TGTGCCAGCAGCTCCAGACAGGGGCATCAGCCCCAGCATTTT. Protein: CASSSRQGHQPQHF.

This clone was found a few times. The J gene is TRBJ2-1, the V gene TRBV7-9; D is ambiguous. Per the germline V gene, CDR1 is SEHNR and CDR2 is FQNEAQ (reference sequence). The CDR3 totals 16 residues. The V gene lost 2 bases and the J gene lost 1 base, with 12 bases spanning the gap. The CDR3 DNA sequence: TGTGCCAGCAGCTTATTATTAGGCCGGTCCTACAATGAGCAGTTCTTC. It yields the protein CASSLLLGRSYNEQFF.

The chain combines TRBV6-6 with TRBJ1-1, with 7 bases that match TRBD1. The CDR3 length is 14 residues. With 4 bases clipped from V and 1 base from J, the junction kept 3 bases outside the gene matches. Germline assignment: CDR1 MNHNY and CDR2 SVGAGI (reference sequence). CDR3 region: CASSSRTGNTEAFF. The CDR3 DNA reads as TGTGCCAGCAGTTCCAGGACAGGGAACACTGAAGCTTTCTTT.

The V and J genes are TRBV18 and TRBJ1-1; tentative D call: TRBD1 (6 bases). The ends were cut back, 6 bases at V and 4 bases at J, with 15 bases in the middle. This CDR3 has 14 amino acids. The germline V gene has CDR1 KGHSH and CDR2 LQKENI. CDR3 protein: CASSVEGQITEAFF. The DNA of the CDR3 is TGTGCCAGCTCTGTCGAGGGACAAATCACTGAAGCTTTCTTT.

The rearrangement uses TRBV6-6 and TRBJ1-5, with D perhaps TRBD1 (5 bases). V was trimmed by 6 bases and J by 0 bases, leaving 12 bases between them. Germline loops: CDR1 MNHNY, CDR2 SVGAGI (reference sequence). This CDR3 contains 15 residues. The CDR3 spells CASRDSPYSNQPQHF. CDR3 nucleotides: TGTGCCAGCAGAGACAGTCCTTATAGCAATCAGCCCCAGCATTTT.

This clone was seen more than once but under ten times. V and J are TRBV7-9 and TRBJ1-1; TRBD1 might be the D (6 bases). Per the germline V gene, CDR1 is SEHNR and CDR2 is FQNEAQ (reference sequence). Trimming shortened V by 5 bases and J by 4 bases, and 11 bases separated the two germline ends. The CDR3 has 13 residues. The CDR3 is CASSAGTLTEAFF. The DNA of the CDR3 is TGTGCCAGCAGCGCTGGGACACTCACTGAAGCTTTCTTT.